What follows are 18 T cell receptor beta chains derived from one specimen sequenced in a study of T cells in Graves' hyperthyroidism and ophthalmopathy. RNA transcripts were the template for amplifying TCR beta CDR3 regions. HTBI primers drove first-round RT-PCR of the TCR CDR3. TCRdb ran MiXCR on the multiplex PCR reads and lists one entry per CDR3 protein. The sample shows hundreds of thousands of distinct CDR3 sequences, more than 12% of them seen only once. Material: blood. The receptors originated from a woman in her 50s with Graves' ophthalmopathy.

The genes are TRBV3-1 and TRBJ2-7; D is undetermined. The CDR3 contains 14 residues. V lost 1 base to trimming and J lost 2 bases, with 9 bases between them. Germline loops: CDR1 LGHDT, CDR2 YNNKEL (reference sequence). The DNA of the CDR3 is TGTGCCAGCAGCCAAGGGGCAGGAGCCTACGAGCAGTACTTC. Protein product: CASSQGAGAYEQYF.

CDR3 nucleotide sequence: TGCGCCAGCAGCCAAGACGACAGGGTGGAAAACACCATATATTTT. Protein sequence: CASSQDDRVENTIYF. The V call is TRBV4-1, the J call TRBJ1-3; 7 nucleotides match TRBD1. This CDR3 region has 15 residues. The J segment lost 6 bases and the V segment lost 0 bases, leaving 5 bases of the junction unmatched. Germline V gene lookup returns CDR1 MGHRA and CDR2 YSYEKL.

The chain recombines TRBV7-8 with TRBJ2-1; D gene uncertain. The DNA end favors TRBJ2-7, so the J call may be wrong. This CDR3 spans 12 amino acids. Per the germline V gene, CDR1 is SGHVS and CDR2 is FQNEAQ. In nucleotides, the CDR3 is TGTGCCAGCAGCTCCATCGGCAATGAGCAGTACTTC. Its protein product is CASSSIGNEQYF.

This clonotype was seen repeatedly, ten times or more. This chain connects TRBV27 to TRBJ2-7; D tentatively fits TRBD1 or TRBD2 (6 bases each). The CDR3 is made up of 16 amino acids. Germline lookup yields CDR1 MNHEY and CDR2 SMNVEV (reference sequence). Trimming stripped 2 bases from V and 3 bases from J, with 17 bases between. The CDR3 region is CASSLAGRGGRYEQYF. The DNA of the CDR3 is TGTGCCAGCAGTTTAGCGGGCAGGGGAGGACGCTACGAGCAGTACTTC.

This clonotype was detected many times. CDR3 residues: CSAKTGTSGTYEQYF. The CDR3 DNA is TGCAGTGCGAAAACCGGGACTAGCGGAACGTACGAGCAGTACTTC. J is TRBJ2-7 and V is TRBV20-1; 11 bases align to TRBD2. CDR3 length equals 15 residues. Germline-derived CDR1 and CDR2 are DFQATT and SNEGSKA (reference sequence). J was trimmed by 4 bases and V by 6 bases; bases with no gene match: 11.

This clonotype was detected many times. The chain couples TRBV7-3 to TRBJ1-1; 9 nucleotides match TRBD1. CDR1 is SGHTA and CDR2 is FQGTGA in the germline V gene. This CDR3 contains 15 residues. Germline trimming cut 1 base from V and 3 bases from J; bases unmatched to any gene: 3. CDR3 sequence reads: CASSLRDRAHTEAFF. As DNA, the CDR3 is TGTGCCAGCAGCTTAAGGGACAGGGCTCACACTGAAGCTTTCTTT.

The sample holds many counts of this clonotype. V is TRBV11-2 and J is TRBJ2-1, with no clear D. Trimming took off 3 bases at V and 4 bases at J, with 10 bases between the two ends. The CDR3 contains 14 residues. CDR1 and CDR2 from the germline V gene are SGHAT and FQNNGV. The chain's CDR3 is CASSFFSLYNEQFF. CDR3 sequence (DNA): TGTGCCAGCAGCTTTTTTTCCCTATACAATGAGCAGTTCTTC.

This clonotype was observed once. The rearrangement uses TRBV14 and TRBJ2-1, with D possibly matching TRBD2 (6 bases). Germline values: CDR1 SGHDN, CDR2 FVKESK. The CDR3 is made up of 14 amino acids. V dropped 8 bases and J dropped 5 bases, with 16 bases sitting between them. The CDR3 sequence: CASSGVAFNNEQFF. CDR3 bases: TGTGCCAGCTCGGGGGTAGCGTTTAACAATGAGCAGTTCTTC.

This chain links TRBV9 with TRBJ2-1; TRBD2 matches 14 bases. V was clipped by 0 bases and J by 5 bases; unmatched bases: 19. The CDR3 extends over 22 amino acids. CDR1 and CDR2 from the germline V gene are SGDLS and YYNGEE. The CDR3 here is CASSVATPSPGLAGVLDNEQFF. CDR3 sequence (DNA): TGTGCCAGCAGCGTAGCTACACCATCCCCGGGACTAGCGGGAGTATTAGACAATGAGCAGTTCTTC.

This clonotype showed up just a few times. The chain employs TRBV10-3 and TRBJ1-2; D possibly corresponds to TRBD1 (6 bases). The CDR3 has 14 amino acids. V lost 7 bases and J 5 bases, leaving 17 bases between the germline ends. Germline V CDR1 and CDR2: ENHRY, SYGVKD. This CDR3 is CAINDGPGAYGYTF. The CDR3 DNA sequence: TGTGCCATCAACGACGGACCGGGGGCTTATGGCTACACCTTC.

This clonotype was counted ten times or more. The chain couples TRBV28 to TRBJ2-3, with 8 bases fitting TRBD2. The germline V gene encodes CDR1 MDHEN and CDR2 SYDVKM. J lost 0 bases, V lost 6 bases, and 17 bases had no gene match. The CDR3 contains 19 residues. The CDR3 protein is CASSLRLQILAASTDTQYF. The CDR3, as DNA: TGTGCCAGCAGCCTTCGGCTACAGATACTAGCGGCTAGCACAGATACGCAGTATTTT.

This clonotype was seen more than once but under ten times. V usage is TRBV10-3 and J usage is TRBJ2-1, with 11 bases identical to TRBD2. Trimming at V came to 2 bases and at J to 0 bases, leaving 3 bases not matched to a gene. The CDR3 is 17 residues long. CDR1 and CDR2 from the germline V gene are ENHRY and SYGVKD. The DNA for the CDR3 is TGTGCCATCAGTGAGGGGACTAGCGGCCTCTCCTACAATGAGCAGTTCTTC. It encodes CAISEGTSGLSYNEQFF.

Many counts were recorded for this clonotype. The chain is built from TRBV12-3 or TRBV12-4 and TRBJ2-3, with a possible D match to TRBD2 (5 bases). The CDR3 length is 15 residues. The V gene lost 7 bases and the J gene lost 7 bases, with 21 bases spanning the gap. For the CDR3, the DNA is TGTGCCAGCACCTCCACTCGTGAGGAGGAGTATACGCAGTATTTT. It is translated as CASTSTREEEYTQYF.

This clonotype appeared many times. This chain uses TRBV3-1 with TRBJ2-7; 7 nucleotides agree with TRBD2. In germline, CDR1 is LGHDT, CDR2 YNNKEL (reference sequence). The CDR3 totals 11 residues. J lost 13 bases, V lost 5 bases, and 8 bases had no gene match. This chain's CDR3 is CASSRGGRSYF. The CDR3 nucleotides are TGTGCCAGCAGCAGGGGAGGGAGGAGCTACTTC.

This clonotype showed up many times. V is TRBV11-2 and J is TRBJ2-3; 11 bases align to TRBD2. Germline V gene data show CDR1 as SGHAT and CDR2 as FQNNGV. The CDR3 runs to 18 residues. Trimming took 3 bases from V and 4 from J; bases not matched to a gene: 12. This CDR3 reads CASSFTSGGSINPDTQYF. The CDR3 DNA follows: TGTGCCAGCAGCTTCACTAGCGGGGGCTCAATCAACCCAGATACGCAGTATTTT. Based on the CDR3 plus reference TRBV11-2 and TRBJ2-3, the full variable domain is EAGVAQSPRYKIIEKRQSVAFWCNPISGHATLYWYQQILGQGPKLLIQFQNNGVVDDSQLPKDRFSAERLKGVDSTLKIQPAKLEDSAVYLCASSFTSGGSINPDTQYFGPGTRLTVL.

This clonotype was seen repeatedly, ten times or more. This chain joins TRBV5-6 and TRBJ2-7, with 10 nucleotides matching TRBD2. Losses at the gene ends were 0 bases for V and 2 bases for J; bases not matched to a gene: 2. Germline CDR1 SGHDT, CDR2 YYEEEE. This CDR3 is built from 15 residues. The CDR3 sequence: CASSLGGTSAYEQYF. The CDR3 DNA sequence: TGTGCCAGCAGCTTGGGAGGGACTAGCGCCTACGAGCAGTACTTC.

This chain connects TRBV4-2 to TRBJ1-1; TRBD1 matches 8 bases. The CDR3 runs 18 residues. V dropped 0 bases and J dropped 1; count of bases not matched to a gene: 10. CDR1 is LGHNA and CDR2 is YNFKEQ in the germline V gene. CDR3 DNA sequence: TGTGCCAGCAGCCAAGATATGCGGACAGGGCGCTCGAACACTGAAGCTTTCTTT. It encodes CASSQDMRTGRSNTEAFF.

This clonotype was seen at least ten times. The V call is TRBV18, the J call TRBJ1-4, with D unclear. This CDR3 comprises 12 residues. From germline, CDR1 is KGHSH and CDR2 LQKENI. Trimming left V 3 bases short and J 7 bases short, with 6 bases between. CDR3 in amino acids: CASSPEAEKLFF. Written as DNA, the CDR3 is TGTGCCAGCTCACCGGAAGCTGAAAAACTGTTTTTT.